This is a list of T cell receptor beta chains from one sample in a study of blood T cell repertoires in COVID-19. Only in-frame clones appear in the TCRdb table, and some are missing; sequencing was by immunoSEQ multiplex PCR. The table has fewer than 700,000 clones, approximately 88% seen once. The specimen was peripheral blood. These receptors were taken from a woman aged 45 to 65 with COVID-19, enrolled during active disease. The conserved cysteine and the conserved F or W are not part of the CDR3 here. A D gene is named only where the DNA matches it firmly.

J: TRBJ1-3; length: 11; V: TRBV30; D: NA; CDR3: AWTLLPGNTIY
J: TRBJ1-1; length: 12; V: TRBV19; D: NA; CDR3: ASSSGLLNTEAF
J: TRBJ1-1; length: 11; V: TRBV2; D: TRBD1; CDR3: ASSVGQAFEAF
J: TRBJ1-6; length: 12; V: TRBV19; D: TRBD1; CDR3: ASSTGQPNSPLH
J: TRBJ1-1; length: 9; V: TRBV19; D: NA; CDR3: ATSRNTEAF
J: TRBJ2-2; length: 12; V: TRBV7-9; D: NA; CDR3: ASSFGRRPGELF
J: TRBJ1-5; length: 13; V: TRBV5-5; D: TRBD1; CDR3: ASSWMGQGNQPQH
J: TRBJ1-6; length: 15; V: TRBV10-2; D: NA; CDR3: ASSENTVQGSDSPLH
J: TRBJ1-1; length: 13; V: TRBV10-3; D: NA; CDR3: ASHGAGPLGAEAF
J: TRBJ2-1; length: 12; V: TRBV19; D: TRBD2; CDR3: ASSVLAGTNEQF
J: TRBJ1-6; length: 12; V: TRBV19; D: NA; CDR3: ASSIGLINSPLH
J: TRBJ1-1; length: 10; V: TRBV6-5; D: TRBD1; CDR3: ASRGTGAEAF
J: TRBJ1-4; length: 10; V: TRBV7-8; D: NA; CDR3: ATGQPNEKLF
J: TRBJ2-2; length: 13; V: TRBV28; D: TRBD1; CDR3: ASSLTDRATGELF
J: TRBJ2-2; length: 14; V: TRBV4-1; D: NA; CDR3: ASSQSGITNTGELF
J: TRBJ2-1; length: 12; V: TRBV24-1; D: TRBD1; CDR3: ATQPRGSYNEQF
J: TRBJ1-2; length: 13; V: TRBV5-1; D: NA; CDR3: ASSSRTDSFSGYT
J: TRBJ2-3; length: 13; V: TRBV27; D: NA; CDR3: ASSFIGSRGDTQY
J: TRBJ1-2; length: 9; V: TRBV25-1; D: NA; CDR3: ASSASYGYT
J: TRBJ2-7; length: 11; V: TRBV9; D: NA; CDR3: ASSVSEGSEQY
J: TRBJ1-1; length: 13; V: TRBV2; D: NA; CDR3: ASSKYKSMNTEAF
J: TRBJ1-1; length: 13; V: TRBV4-1; D: TRBD1; CDR3: ASRRTGQGSPGAF
J: TRBJ1-6; length: 13; V: TRBV4-1; D: TRBD1; CDR3: ASSQAGQGGSPLH
J: TRBJ1-1; length: 11; V: TRBV30; D: NA; CDR3: AWKGGHGTEAF
J: TRBJ2-7; length: 11; V: TRBV21-1; D: NA; CDR3: ASSKHPGYEQY
J: TRBJ1-2; length: 10; V: TRBV29-1; D: NA; CDR3: SVARVGGGYT
J: TRBJ1-2; length: 11; V: TRBV5-1; D: TRBD1; CDR3: ASSPQGDYGYT
J: TRBJ2-7; length: 11; V: TRBV13; D: TRBD1; CDR3: ASRPTGGYEQY
J: TRBJ1-3; length: 12; V: TRBV30; D: NA; CDR3: AWTAGDSGNTIY
J: TRBJ1-4; length: 11; V: TRBV27; D: NA; CDR3: ASRDSLNEKLF
J: TRBJ2-7; length: 12; V: TRBV5-6; D: NA; CDR3: ASSVRQGSYEQY
J: TRBJ2-1; length: 15; V: TRBV24-1; D: TRBD1; CDR3: ATSNPTGTGINNEQF
J: TRBJ1-2; length: 14; V: TRBV30; D: TRBD1; CDR3: AWSWGTGGNRYGYT
J: TRBJ2-3; length: 11; V: TRBV7-9; D: NA; CDR3: ASSPGHTDTQY
J: TRBJ1-1; length: 14; V: TRBV5-1; D: NA; CDR3: ASRAPGGQMNTEAF
J: TRBJ2-1; length: 14; V: TRBV7-8; D: TRBD2; CDR3: ASSLVTSGGGREQF
J: TRBJ1-1; length: 10; V: TRBV6-2/TRBV6-3; D: NA; CDR3: ASSRVNTEAF
J: TRBJ1-1; length: 14; V: TRBV9; D: NA; CDR3: ASSAGAGLAYTEAF
J: TRBJ2-3; length: 12; V: TRBV2; D: NA; CDR3: ASKDRASTDTQY
J: TRBJ1-2; length: 11; V: TRBV7-9; D: TRBD1; CDR3: ASSMTGKDGYT
J: TRBJ1-1; length: 13; V: TRBV6-6; D: NA; CDR3: ASSYEVSRNTEAF
J: TRBJ1-2; length: 13; V: TRBV5-1; D: TRBD1; CDR3: ASSLESQGARGYT
J: TRBJ2-5; length: 15; V: TRBV25-1; D: TRBD2; CDR3: ASSEMGTSGLKETQY
J: TRBJ1-1; length: 17; V: TRBV4-2; D: NA; CDR3: ASSQEGFGGAPMNTEAF
J: TRBJ1-2; length: 12; V: TRBV19; D: TRBD1; CDR3: ASSSGQGAYGYT
J: TRBJ1-1; length: 11; V: TRBV7-2; D: NA; CDR3: ASSLYEGTEAF
J: TRBJ1-2; length: 12; V: TRBV11-2; D: NA; CDR3: ASSFTGQNYGYT
J: TRBJ1-2; length: 13; V: TRBV6-5; D: NA; CDR3: ASSYSGTLSYGYT
J: TRBJ1-1; length: 11; V: TRBV11-3; D: NA; CDR3: ASSLEGDTEAF
J: TRBJ1-3; length: 13; V: TRBV5-6; D: TRBD1; CDR3: ASSFHRGSGNTIY
J: TRBJ2-1; length: 10; V: TRBV28; D: TRBD2; CDR3: ASSWGGDEQF
J: TRBJ2-3; length: 13; V: TRBV5-1; D: TRBD2; CDR3: ASSSGTSVADTQY